This T cell receptor beta chain was recovered during a study of blood T cells in healthy people across ages (dated by TCRdb to about 2015). For context, the study as a whole: In model experiments, template switching captured roughly one uniquely barcoded TCR beta cDNA molecule for every two T cells. Donors of different ages were randomly distributed across sequencing lanes to avoid experimental bias. The study measured age-related changes in TCR beta repertoire diversity using deep sequencing normalized with unique cDNA molecular identifiers. Four age groups were formed from the donors: young (average 16 years), middle-aged (just under 40), aged (about 62) and long-lived (around 80). For two donors (one aged 18 to 29 and one aged 80 or older), the study analyzed two additional independent replicas of 1 million unique cDNA reads from the same blood draw.

Concerning this clonotype: The target of this receptor is not known. Qualities for individual bases were not recorded, and no much larger clone is one base off.

The method behind the library was 5' RACE. Sequenced using an Illumina HiSeq 2500. A second PCR of about 7 to 12 cycles was run with a J-beta primer mix and a sample-barcoded 5' primer. A unique molecular identifier was introduced onto each TCR beta cDNA molecule by a template-switch 5' adaptor carrying 12 random nucleotides. At least 2.5 million CDR3-containing paired-end reads were obtained from each sample. The Mint cDNA synthesis kit, primed by a TRBC-specific oligonucleotide, was used to synthesize first-strand cDNA from all RNA. Following uracil-DNA glycosylase treatment, all cDNA underwent a first 18-cycle PCR with the universal primers M1SS and BC2_uni_R. From the authors' description of their analysis: Each sample was normalized by randomly selecting 1 million high-quality reads, each carrying a distinct molecular identifier. Instead of being binned into consensus sequences, reads that shared molecular identifiers were thrown out. CDR3 identification, clonotype clustering and error correction used MiTCR with a Q25 quality threshold and the strictest error-elimination algorithm. Lower-bound total TCR beta diversity was estimated with a nonparametric unseen species model using Euler transformation. TCRdb applied fastp at Q25 and MiXCR to the public reads, then kept only in-frame beta chains. Entries are consolidated by CDR3 protein sequence, retaining the most common genes and DNA. The V and J calls here are based on TCRdb, not the publication. For this sample there are about 1,400,000 distinct CDR3 sequences; around two fifths appear just once. The top ten hold roughly 7.9% of the sample.

The research as a whole found: Estimates of total diversity based on one million sequenced T cells were regarded as lower bounds and as underestimates. Conclusive comparison of naive and antigen-experienced compartments was prevented by the profiling of bulk unsorted PBMCs. Because donor CMV infection status was unknown, age-related changes in expanded clonotypes were potentially confounded. Compared with the aged group, the long-lived group had more naive CD4+ T cells, fewer expanded clones and increased TCR diversity, suggesting age selection. Observed TCR beta diversity per million T cells fell roughly linearly with age, and a significant reduction was already apparent by age around 40. The percentage of naive T cells measured by flow cytometry correlated strongly with observed TCR beta diversity.

CDR1 and CDR2 (SGHRS, YFSETQ) derive from the germline V gene. Taken from cysteine to phenylalanine, the CDR3 has 17 residues. Of all the DNA, just the CDR3 is kept, 51 bases in frame from base 1. At the junction V is shortened by 4 bases and J by 0 bases, with 18 bases in between. Systemically healthy Caucasian individuals from Russia, around 39 in total and aged roughly 6 to 100 years, were included as donors. Approximately 10 milliliters of peripheral blood were collected from each donor into EDTA-treated Vacutainer tubes. Ficoll-Paque density-gradient centrifugation was used to isolate PBMCs, with at least 6.5 million per sample. Trizol reagent was used to extract total RNA from PBMCs, with at least 5 micrograms per sample. The percentages of naive CD45RAhigh/CD27high T cells were determined by flow cytometry on a PBMC aliquot from every donor.

The chain is assembled from TRBV5-1 and TRBJ2-3; TRBD2 is possibly the D segment (6 matching bases). The source is a woman aged 18-29 years in good health. The sample was blood. In nucleotides, the sequence is TGCGCCAGCAGCAGAGAGGGACTCTTCGTTAGCACAGATACGCAGTATTTT. It codes for CASSREGLFVSTDTQYF.